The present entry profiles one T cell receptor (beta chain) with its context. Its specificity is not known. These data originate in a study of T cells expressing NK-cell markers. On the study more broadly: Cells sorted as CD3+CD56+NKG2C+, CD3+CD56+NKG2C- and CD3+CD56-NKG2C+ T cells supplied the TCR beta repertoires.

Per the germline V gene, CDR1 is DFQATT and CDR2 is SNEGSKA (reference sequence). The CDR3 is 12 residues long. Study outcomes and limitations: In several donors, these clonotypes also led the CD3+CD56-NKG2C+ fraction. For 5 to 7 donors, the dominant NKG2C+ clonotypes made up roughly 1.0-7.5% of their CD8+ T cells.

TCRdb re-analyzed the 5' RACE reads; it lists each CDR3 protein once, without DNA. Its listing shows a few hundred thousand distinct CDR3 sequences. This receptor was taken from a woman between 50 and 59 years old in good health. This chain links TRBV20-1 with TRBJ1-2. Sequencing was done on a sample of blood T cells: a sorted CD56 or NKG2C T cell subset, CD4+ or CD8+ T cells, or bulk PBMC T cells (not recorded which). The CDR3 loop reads CSARASQYGYTF.